This T cell receptor (beta chain) was sequenced during a study of beta chain features in type 1 diabetes. Study-wide points: When Type 1 diabetes patients were examined, their TCRB CDR3s proved moderately but significantly shorter in all four CD4+ subsets.

Every bit of the isolated RNA underwent reverse transcription, so sequencing read expressed TCRB transcripts. Repertoires were generated with immunoSEQ multiplex PCR, while TCRdb's copy carries only in-frame clones and drops some. In the table there are roughly 700,000 clones, around an eighth of which are singletons. CDR3 length equals 15 residues. Germline V gene sequence: CDR1 ENHRY, CDR2 SYGVKD. V shed 4 bases, J shed 1 base, and the junction held 4 bases outside the gene matches. This clone has just a few counts. Antigen: not known. Sequenced sample: naive CD4+ T cells from blood. The chain recombines TRBV10-3 with TRBJ2-3; 8 bases map to TRBD2. The sequence derives from a man in his late teens or twenties with type 1 diabetes. CDR3 in amino acids: CAISGKAGGTDTQYF. CDR3 sequence (DNA): TGTGCCATCAGTGGAAAAGCGGGGGGCACAGATACGCAGTATTTT.